This T cell receptor beta chain was obtained from a study of CD8 T cells in ankylosing spondylitis. This clonotype has at least ten counts. One entry per CDR3 protein results from TCRdb running MiXCR on the 5' RACE reads. The table records about 220,000 distinct CDR3 sequences, 25% to 30% of them present only once. The V end lost 2 bases, the J end lost 0 bases, and 2 bases lay between the germline ends. CDR1 WSHSY and CDR2 SAAADI come from the germline V gene. This CDR3 comprises 13 residues. Input material: blood, either unsorted or a sorted T cell fraction (not recorded which). The chain has TRBV10-2 and TRBJ1-3; D uncertain. The sequence was collected from a male donor with ankylosing spondylitis or in good health (not recorded which). Written as DNA, the CDR3 is TGCGCCAGCAGTGAGGGCTCTGGAAACACCATATATTTT. Residues: CASSEGSGNTIYF.